The clone carrying this T cell receptor (beta chain) has only one observation. The source of the sample is a study of shared clonotypes between healthy human individuals. Data came from immunoSEQ multiplex PCR; TCRdb stores just in-frame clones and leaves some out. This sample has around 1 million clones, with about three quarters found just once. Between the trimmed V and J ends, which lost 3 bases and 7 bases, there was a span of 16 bases. The germline gives CDR1 SGHTA, CDR2 FQGNSA. This CDR3 is 16 amino acids long. Specimen: memory CD4+ T cells sorted from blood. Subset: CD45RA-negative fraction. The V and J genes are TRBV7-2 and TRBJ2-6; D is possibly TRBD1 (7 bases). This receptor was obtained from a man aged 18 to 30 in good health. CDR3 DNA: TGTGCCAGCAGCTTTCAGCTCGGAGGGGGCGCCAACGTCCTGACTTTC. Residues: CASSFQLGGGANVLTF.